Following are 32 T cell receptor beta chains from one sample sequenced in a study of blood T cell repertoires in COVID-19. Produced via immunoSEQ multiplex PCR; TCRdb's table is partial and in-frame only. Of under 130,000 clones in the sample, roughly nine tenths were seen once. The source material was peripheral blood. The receptors come from a woman at least 80 years old in a cohort sampled during active COVID-19.

The gene calls are TRBV7-2 and TRBJ2-2, with a weak D call TRBD1 (6 bases). The V end was cut by 6 bases, the J end by 2 bases, with 16 bases between. CDR3 size: 16 residues. Per germline, CDR1 SGHTA and CDR2 FQGNSA. The CDR3 DNA reads TGTGCCAGCAGTCCACAGGGATTACTAAACACCGGGGAGCTGTTTTTT. It yields the protein CASSPQGLLNTGELFF.

The gene calls are TRBV19 and TRBJ2-1, with 8 bases aligning to TRBD2. With V trimmed by 3 bases and J by 0 bases, 13 bases remained unmatched. There are 19 residues in the CDR3. Germline lookup yields CDR1 LNHDA and CDR2 SQIVND (reference sequence). The CDR3 spells CASSIASGSVRSSYNEQFF. The CDR3, as DNA: TGTGCCAGTAGTATTGCCAGCGGGAGCGTCCGGAGCTCCTACAATGAGCAGTTCTTC.

The V call is TRBV19, the J call TRBJ2-7, with D possibly being TRBD2 (5 bases). Germline lookup yields CDR1 LNHDA and CDR2 SQIVND (reference sequence). V lost 10 bases and J 2 bases, leaving 12 bases between the germline ends. CDR3 size: 12 residues. The CDR3 DNA follows: TGTGCCACCGAATCGGGGACCTACGAGCAGTACTTC. As protein: CATESGTYEQYF.

The chain has TRBV28 and TRBJ1-2; perhaps TRBD1 as D (5 bases). The CDR3 is 14 amino acids. Trimming took 6 bases from V and 5 from J, leaving 16 bases between them. Germline V gene data show CDR1 as MDHEN and CDR2 as SYDVKM. The CDR3 spells CASRRSGVGYGYTF. CDR3 in DNA: TGTGCCAGCAGACGATCGGGGGTAGGGTATGGCTACACCTTC.

This clone was picked up a small number of times. The genes are TRBV25-1 and TRBJ2-2; D is uncertain. The CDR3 runs 17 residues. The ends were cut back, 0 bases at V and 4 bases at J, with 15 bases in the middle. Per the germline V gene, CDR1 is MGHDK and CDR2 is SYGVNS. Here the CDR3 DNA reads TGTGCCAGCAGTGAATATTTCTGGGCCCACGGCACCGGGGAGCTGTTTTTT. It yields the protein CASSEYFWAHGTGELFF.

The rearrangement joins TRBV21-1 to TRBJ2-1; TRBD1 is taken as the D call from the table, unchecked against the DNA. TRBV21-1 is classified as a pseudogene. The CDR3 consists of 20 residues. CDR3 sequence (DNA): TGTGCCAGCCTTGCAAGCAGGGGCCCTTCAACAGGGAGCTCCTACAATGAGCAGTTCTTC. This encodes CASLASRGPSTGSSYNEQFF.

The J gene is TRBJ2-3, the V gene TRBV7-3; TRBD2 matches 12 bases. This CDR3 spans 16 amino acids. With V trimmed by 5 bases and J by 2 bases, 5 bases remained unmatched. Per the germline V gene, CDR1 is SGHTA and CDR2 is FQGTGA. The CDR3 region is CASSHTSGGLTDTQYF. The DNA of the CDR3 is TGTGCCAGCAGCCACACTAGCGGGGGGCTCACAGATACGCAGTATTTT.

In its sample, this clone was seen a few times. This chain joins TRBV28 and TRBJ2-5, with D perhaps matching TRBD2 (6 bases). Trimming took 3 bases from V and 2 from J, leaving 28 bases between them. This CDR3 region has 20 residues. Germline CDR1 reads MDHEN; CDR2 reads SYDVKM. CDR3 sequence (DNA): TGTGCCAGCAGTTTTTCGGGTTTGGGGGGACTGGGACCTCGACAAGAGACCCAGTACTTC. It codes for CASSFSGLGGLGPRQETQYF.

The chain recombines TRBV5-6 with TRBJ1-3; 8 bases are a match to TRBD1. Germline V gene sequence: CDR1 SGHDT, CDR2 YYEEEE. Trimming cost V 3 bases and J 0 bases; bases outside gene matches: 5. The CDR3 is 16 amino acids. Here the CDR3 DNA reads TGTGCCAGCAGCTGGAAGGACAGGGTCTCTGGAAACACCATATATTTT. Its translation is CASSWKDRVSGNTIYF.

The chain links TRBV24-1 to TRBJ2-1; D possibly corresponds to TRBD1 (6 bases). This CDR3 is 14 amino acids long. V was cut by 4 bases and J by 7 bases, with 13 bases left in between. CDR1 and CDR2 from the germline V gene are KGHDR and SFDVKD. The CDR3 region has the DNA TGTGCCACCAGTGACCCGGACAGAAGGAATGAGCAGTTCTTC. Its translation: CATSDPDRRNEQFF.

The chain uses TRBV3-1 (or the pseudogene TRBV3-2) and TRBJ2-7, with 12 nucleotides matching TRBD1. Germline CDR1 reads LGHDT; CDR2 reads YNNKEL (reference sequence). After removal of 4 bases from V and 5 bases from J, the junction contained 9 bases not matched to a gene. The CDR3 is made up of 16 amino acids. The CDR3 loop reads CASSPVAGTGGHEQYF. The CDR3 DNA reads TGTGCCAGCAGCCCAGTAGCCGGGACAGGGGGCCACGAGCAGTACTTC.

J is TRBJ2-1 and V is TRBV4-1, with 7 positions matching TRBD2. Unmatched junction bases numbered 6, after V lost 4 bases and J lost 3 bases. Germline CDR1 is MGHRA and CDR2 is YSYEKL. The CDR3 extends over 15 amino acids. The CDR3 nucleotides are TGCGCCAGCAGCCTCTCAGCGGGAATCTACAATGAGCAGTTCTTC. This encodes CASSLSAGIYNEQFF.

The chain combines TRBV14 with TRBJ1-1; D is possibly TRBD1 (5 bases). The CDR3 has 14 residues. Germline V gene data show CDR1 as SGHDN and CDR2 as FVKESK. Trimming left V 1 base short and J 1 base short, with 7 bases between. Here the CDR3 DNA reads TGTGCCAGCAGCCAAGTGGGGGGGAACACTGAAGCTTTCTTT. Residues: CASSQVGGNTEAFF. Full variable domain (remainder filled in from reference TRBV14 and TRBJ1-1): EAGVTQFPSHSVIEKGQTVTLRCDPISGHDNLYWYRRVMGKEIKFLLHFVKESKQDESGMPNNRFLAERTGGTYSTLKVQPAELEDSGVYFCASSQVGGNTEAFFGQGTRLTVV.

DNA for the CDR3: TGCAGTGCTAGTGTTCGAGGGACAGGATTAAATTCACCCCTCCACTTT. Amino acid sequence: CSASVRGTGLNSPLHF. The chain couples TRBV20-1 to TRBJ1-6; 8 bases align to TRBD1. The CDR3 runs 16 residues. The germline V gene encodes CDR1 DFQATT and CDR2 SNEGSKA (reference sequence). Unmatched junction bases numbered 11, after V lost 3 bases and J lost 7 bases.

The V call is TRBV5-1, the J call TRBJ2-2; TRBD2 matches at 12 bases. The CDR3 sequence is 16 residues long. Germline CDR1 reads SGHRS; CDR2 reads YFSETQ. V lost 4 bases, J lost 1 base, and 2 bases stayed unmatched. The CDR3 bases are TGCGCCAGCAGCAGGACTAGCGGGGTGAACACCGGGGAGCTGTTTTTT. Amino acid sequence: CASSRTSGVNTGELFF.

The chain links TRBV3-1 (or the pseudogene TRBV3-2) to TRBJ2-4, with 12 positions matching TRBD2. The CDR3 loop spans 17 amino acids. Germline trimming cut 2 bases from V and 8 bases from J; bases unmatched to any gene: 10. The germline V gene encodes CDR1 LGHDT and CDR2 YNNKEL (reference sequence). CDR3 sequence reads: CASSQNYRTSGTDIQYF. DNA for the CDR3: TGTGCCAGCAGCCAAAATTATAGGACTAGCGGGACTGACATTCAGTACTTC.

The J gene is TRBJ2-1, the V gene TRBV6-5; maybe TRBD2 (6 bases). The CDR3 spans 15 residues. V dropped 0 bases and J dropped 3 bases, with 9 bases sitting between them. Germline CDR1 and CDR2: MNHEY and SVGAGI. CDR3: CASSYSSGIYNEQFF. The CDR3 region has the DNA TGTGCCAGCAGTTACTCTAGCGGAATCTACAATGAGCAGTTCTTC.

The rearrangement uses TRBV19 and TRBJ2-1; 8 bases align to TRBD2. This CDR3 is 13 amino acids long. Losses at the gene ends were 4 bases for V and 9 bases for J; bases not matched to a gene: 5. CDR1 and CDR2 (germline): LNHDA, SQIVND (reference sequence). The CDR3 protein is CASSTTGTSEQFF. The CDR3 DNA reads as TGTGCCAGTAGTACCACCGGGACTAGTGAGCAGTTCTTC.

The V call is TRBV6-4, the J call TRBJ2-4, with a possible D match to TRBD1 (5 bases). Germline V CDR1 and CDR2: MRHNA, SNTAGT. The CDR3 runs to 16 residues. The ends were cut back, 0 bases at V and 1 base at J, with 10 bases in the middle. The CDR3 sequence is CASSDSWTTAKNIQYF. CDR3 DNA: TGTGCCAGCAGTGACTCGTGGACAACCGCCAAAAACATTCAGTACTTC.

CDR3 DNA: TGTGCCAGCAGTTCCCGGACAGGGGGCGAAAACATTCAGTACTTC. Amino acid sequence: CASSSRTGGENIQYF. V gene TRBV6-6 combines with J gene TRBJ2-4; the match to TRBD1 covers 11 bases. Germline V gives CDR1 MNHNY, CDR2 SVGAGI (reference sequence). With 4 bases clipped from V and 5 bases from J, the junction kept 4 bases outside the gene matches. This CDR3 has 15 amino acids.

J is TRBJ2-7 and V is TRBV18, with D tentatively TRBD1 (6 bases). This CDR3 contains 16 residues. Germline CDR1 KGHSH, CDR2 LQKENI. Trimming removed 0 bases at V and 5 bases at J, with 17 bases between. The CDR3 reads CASSPPGAGRGNEQYF. For the CDR3, the DNA is TGTGCCAGCTCACCACCCGGGGCTGGCAGGGGTAACGAGCAGTACTTC.

The V call is TRBV27, the J call TRBJ1-5; 8 bases are shared with TRBD1. The CDR3 extends over 14 amino acids. Unmatched junction bases numbered 5, after V lost 3 bases and J lost 7 bases. Looked up from germline, CDR1 is MNHEY and CDR2 is SMNVEV (reference sequence). The CDR3 sequence is CASSLTGVRQPQHF. In DNA, the CDR3 is TGTGCCAGCAGTTTGACAGGGGTTCGGCAGCCCCAGCATTTT.

The chain links TRBV27 to TRBJ1-3; a possible D gene is TRBD1 (5 bases). Germline assignment: CDR1 MNHEY and CDR2 SMNVEV (reference sequence). The ends were cut back, 3 bases at V and 2 bases at J, with 14 bases in the middle. The CDR3 totals 16 residues. As DNA, the CDR3 is TGTGCCAGCAGTTTTGCGGGGGAAGGCGCTGGAAACACCATATATTTT. Its protein is CASSFAGEGAGNTIYF.

Remarks on this clone: A junction end diverges from the germline sequence, so it may reflect a read error. The V and J genes are TRBV5-1 and TRBJ2-2, with 13 bases that match TRBD2. This CDR3 region has 19 residues. Germline CDR1 SGHRS, CDR2 YFSETQ. CDR3 sequence: CARSLAGGTSGANTGELFF. The DNA for the CDR3 is TGCGCCCGCAGCTTGGCGGGGGGGACTAGCGGGGCGAACACCGGGGAGCTGTTTTTT.

The rearrangement uses TRBV7-3 and TRBJ1-1, with D uncertain. Per the germline V gene, CDR1 is SGHTA and CDR2 is FQGTGA. Trimming shortened V by 3 bases and J by 1 base, and 9 bases separated the two germline ends. The CDR3 covers 14 residues. Here the CDR3 reads CASSFGSGNTEAFF. Here the CDR3 DNA reads TGTGCCAGCAGCTTCGGAAGCGGGAACACTGAAGCTTTCTTT. The full variable domain, with the rest looked up from reference TRBV7-3 and TRBJ1-1, is GAGVSQTPSNKVTEKGKYVELRCDPISGHTALYWYRQSLGQGPEFLIYFQGTGAADDSGLPNDRFFAVRPEGSVSTLKIQRTERGDSAVYLCASSFGSGNTEAFFGQGTRLTVV.

This clone was detected only a few times. The V call is TRBV28, the J call TRBJ2-2; D may be TRBD2 (5 bases). Trimming cost V 6 bases and J 0 bases, with 11 bases left between them. The CDR3 consists of 15 residues. The germline gives CDR1 MDHEN, CDR2 SYDVKM. This chain's CDR3 is CASRRVTSNTGELFF. CDR3 nucleotides: TGTGCCAGCAGGAGGGTGACCTCGAACACCGGGGAGCTGTTTTTT.

This chain links TRBV10-1 with TRBJ1-1, with D perhaps matching TRBD1 (5 bases). The ends were cut back, 3 bases at V and 6 bases at J, with 11 bases in the middle. Germline CDR1 reads WNHNN; CDR2 reads SYGVQD (reference sequence). This CDR3 spans 13 amino acids. In DNA form, the CDR3 reads TGCGCCAGCAGTGACCACCAGGGCCCTGAAGCTTTCTTT. Amino acids: CASSDHQGPEAFF.

The table lists this clone with a count of one. The chain links TRBV2 to TRBJ2-7; 8 bases fit TRBD2. The germline V gene has CDR1 SNHLY and CDR2 FYNNEI. J was trimmed by 0 bases and V by 4 bases; bases with no gene match: 5. CDR3 length equals 15 residues. The CDR3 coding sequence is TGTGCCAGCAGTGTTAGCGGGGTAACCTCCTACGAGCAGTACTTC. Protein: CASSVSGVTSYEQYF.

The CDR3 region has the DNA TGTGCCAGCAGCTTACAGGGGACGAACACTGAAGCTTTCTTT. It translates to CASSLQGTNTEAFF. This rearrangement joins TRBV7-9 to TRBJ1-1; tentative D call: TRBD1 (6 bases). From germline, CDR1 is SEHNR and CDR2 FQNEAQ (reference sequence). V lost 2 bases and J 1 base, leaving 8 bases between the germline ends. The length of the CDR3 is 14 residues.

The rearrangement links TRBV5-1 to TRBJ2-2, with 7 bases matching TRBD1. Germline values: CDR1 SGHRS, CDR2 YFSETQ. The ends lost 0 bases at V and 6 bases at J; junction bases unmatched: 8. The CDR3 has 16 residues. The CDR3 DNA reads TGCGCCAGCAGCTTGGACCATACAGGGGTGGCCGGGGAGCTGTTTTTT. Encoded protein: CASSLDHTGVAGELFF.

CDR3 region: CASSGRTDRETQYF. The CDR3 bases are TGTGCCAGCAGCGGAAGGACAGACCGGGAGACCCAGTACTTC. The rearrangement uses TRBV11-1 and TRBJ2-5; possible D gene TRBD1, 6 bases. This CDR3 has 14 amino acids. Germline V gene lookup returns CDR1 SGHAT and CDR2 FQDESV (reference sequence). Trimming shortened V by 5 bases and J by 5 bases, and 15 bases separated the two germline ends.

The CDR3, as DNA: TGTGCCAGCAGTTATGACCTAGCTGGGGCCAACGTCCTGACTTTC. Protein: CASSYDLAGANVLTF. J is TRBJ2-6 and V is TRBV27; the D is unclear. There are 15 residues in the CDR3. Germline V gene data show CDR1 as MNHEY and CDR2 as SMNVEV (reference sequence). Trimming pared 4 bases from V and 2 bases from J, leaving 9 bases between.